Below, 8 T cell receptor beta chains from the same sample are listed, as sequenced in a study of cytomegalovirus exposure and HLA in healthy donors. Use of 60 Vbeta and 13 Jbeta primers characterized the PCR. Repertoires were generated with immunoSEQ multiplex PCR, while TCRdb's copy carries only in-frame clones and drops some. The sample carries under 150,000 clones, 70% to 85% recorded once. Sample: PBMCs. All receptors come from a man under 40 in good health and CMV-seropositive.

This sequence joins TRBV7-8 and TRBJ2-3; TRBD2 might be the D (5 bases). This CDR3 has 13 amino acids. V shed 1 base and J shed 3 bases, with 5 bases lying between them. Germline CDR1 reads SGHVS; CDR2 reads FQNEAQ. CDR3 sequence reads: CASSLGTTDTQYF. In DNA form, the CDR3 reads TGTGCCAGCAGCTTAGGGACTACAGATACGCAGTATTTT.

The chain carries TRBV28 and TRBJ1-4; 10 nucleotides line up with TRBD1. This CDR3 region has 13 residues. Germline V lookup: CDR1 MDHEN, CDR2 SYDVKM. The junction had 4 bases not matched to a gene; V was cut back by 8 bases and J by 7 bases. The CDR3 DNA sequence: TGTGCCAGCTCCGACAGGGGGCGTGAAAAACTGTTTTTT. Amino acids: CASSDRGREKLFF. The whole variable domain, filled in from reference TRBV28 and TRBJ1-4, reads DVKVTQSSRYLVKRTGEKVFLECVQDMDHENMFWYRQDPGLGLRLIYFSYDVKMKEKGDIPEGYSVSREKKERFSLILESASTNQTSMYLCASSDRGREKLFFGSGTQLSVL.

This chain uses TRBV9 with TRBJ2-2; 10 nucleotides line up with TRBD2. Losses at the gene ends were 2 bases for V and 5 bases for J; bases not matched to a gene: 6. Germline V gene lookup returns CDR1 SGDLS and CDR2 YYNGEE. The CDR3 has 16 residues. As DNA, the CDR3 is TGTGCCAGCAGCGTCTTAGCGGGAGGAGAGACCGGGGAGCTGTTTTTT. It codes for CASSVLAGGETGELFF. The variable domain in full, completed from reference TRBV9 and TRBJ2-2, reads DSGVTQTPKHLITATGQRVTLRCSPRSGDLSVYWYQQSLDQGLQFLIQYYNGEERAKGNILERFSAQQFPDLHSELNLSSLELGDSALYFCASSVLAGGETGELFFGEGSRLTVL.

This chain uses TRBV29-1 with TRBJ2-2; D is perhaps TRBD1 (6 bases). The germline V gene has CDR1 SQVTM and CDR2 ANQGSEA. This CDR3 is built from 14 residues. V lost 6 bases to trimming and J lost 1 base, with 12 bases between them. The CDR3 DNA sequence: TGCAGCGTGGTCCGGACAGAGAACACCGGGGAGCTGTTTTTT. Translated: CSVVRTENTGELFF.

On this clone: One end of the junction varies from germline; a read error may be responsible. V and J are TRBV4-1 and TRBJ2-7; D unclear. CDR3 length: 15 residues. Germline loops: CDR1 MGHRA, CDR2 YSYEKL. CDR3 DNA: TGCGCCAGCAGTCAAGTAGCAGTGGCCAGACACGAGCAGTACTTC. Protein: CASSQVAVARHEQYF.

This sequence joins TRBV5-4 and TRBJ2-1, with D unresolved. The CDR3 totals 12 residues. Germline assignment: CDR1 SGHNT and CDR2 YYREEE (reference sequence). Between the trimmed V and J ends, which lost 5 bases and 10 bases, there was a span of 13 bases. The CDR3 loop reads CASSSSLREQFF. As DNA, the CDR3 is TGTGCCAGCAGTAGCTCCCTCAGAGAGCAGTTCTTC.

The rearrangement joins TRBV28 to TRBJ2-2; D possibly corresponds to TRBD1 (6 bases). The germline V gene encodes CDR1 MDHEN and CDR2 SYDVKM. V lost 5 bases and J lost 4, with 17 bases in between. The CDR3 totals 16 residues. Here the CDR3 reads CASSPSTGSITGELFF. Here the CDR3 DNA reads TGTGCCAGCAGTCCATCGACAGGTTCCATCACCGGGGAGCTGTTTTTT.

V is TRBV28 and J is TRBJ2-1, with a tentative D call TRBD2 (5 bases). The CDR3 is 14 amino acids. Germline lookup yields CDR1 MDHEN and CDR2 SYDVKM. V lost 3 bases and J 8 bases, leaving 14 bases between the germline ends. The CDR3: CASSFSLWRDEQFF. CDR3 coding DNA: TGTGCCAGCAGTTTTAGTTTGTGGCGGGATGAGCAGTTCTTC.